A single sample is the source of the 27 T cell receptor beta chains below, sequenced in a study of post-analysis software for immune sequencing data. Study conclusions and caveats: Higher frequency in patients than in controls was seen for roughly five TRBV segments, with TRBV5-6, TRBV5-1 and TRBV20-1 among them.

No antigen is known for these receptors. Unique molecular identifiers tagged the TCR beta cDNA libraries. MiXCR, applied by TCRdb to the PCR reads, yields one record per CDR3 protein. The sample lists 170,000 or so distinct CDR3 sequences, 30% occurring once. What was sequenced was blood. These receptors all stem from a girl between 10 and 17 years old with multiple sclerosis.

This chain uses TRBV10-3 with TRBJ2-1; 10 nucleotides line up with TRBD2. Gene TRBJ2-7 matches the end of the DNA better, so the J call may be wrong. Germline V CDR1 and CDR2: ENHRY, SYGVKD. CDR3 length: 14 amino acids. The CDR3: CAITGTSDDNEQYF. The CDR3 nucleotides read TGTGCCATCACGGGGACTAGCGACGACAATGAGCAGTACTTC.

CDR3 in DNA: TGTGCCAGCAGATCCACAGGGGGCTCACCCCTCCACTTT. Translation gives CASRSTGGSPLHF. V and J are TRBV6-5 and TRBJ1-6; 9 bases agree with TRBD1. This CDR3 region has 13 residues. After removal of 6 bases from V and 10 bases from J, the junction contained 4 bases not matched to a gene. Germline CDR1 is MNHEY and CDR2 is SVGAGI.

V is TRBV5-1 and J is TRBJ2-1; possibly TRBD1 or TRBD2 for D (5 bases each). The CDR3 is made up of 15 amino acids. Deletions cut 3 bases from V and 6 bases from J, with 16 bases between. The germline V gene has CDR1 SGHRS and CDR2 YFSETQ. The CDR3 coding sequence is TGCGCCAGCAGCTCCGCCGGGACCGAAGCCAATGAGCAGTTCTTC. Translating gives CASSSAGTEANEQFF.

This clonotype showed up just once. Being one base from a much bigger clone, this may be a read error. The chain employs TRBV21-1 and TRBJ2-5; the table's D call, TRBD1, was not checked against the DNA. TRBV21-1 counts as a pseudogene. The CDR3 length is 17 residues. In nucleotides, the CDR3 is TGTGCCAGCAGCAAAGGGGAGCGACAATCCACAGGAGAGACCCAGTACTTC. Protein sequence: CASSKGERQSTGETQYF.

This clonotype was detected a few times. The chain links TRBV20-1 to TRBJ1-2; maybe TRBD1 (6 bases). Trimming took off 2 bases at V and 9 bases at J, with 16 bases between the two ends. This CDR3 spans 13 amino acids. From germline, CDR1 is DFQATT and CDR2 SNEGSKA (reference sequence). In DNA, the CDR3 is TGCAGTGCTAGAAGGCAGGGGCCTTATAGCTACACCTTC. This sequence encodes CSARRQGPYSYTF.

This clonotype was recorded a few times. This sequence joins TRBV29-1 and TRBJ1-2; a possible D gene is TRBD1 (6 bases). The germline V gene has CDR1 SQVTM and CDR2 ANQGSEA. Trimming cost V 6 bases and J 0 bases, with 14 bases left between them. This CDR3 region has 14 residues. The CDR3: CSVQRGYPNYGYTF. The CDR3 DNA is TGCAGCGTCCAAAGGGGGTACCCTAACTATGGCTACACCTTC.

For this clonotype: A much more abundant neighbour one base away suggests this may be a read error. This rearrangement joins TRBV7-2 to TRBJ2-1; D may be TRBD1 (6 bases). Per germline, CDR1 SGHTA and CDR2 FQGNSA. CDR3 length equals 16 residues. Trimming removed 0 bases at V and 6 bases at J, with 15 bases between. The CDR3 bases are TGTGCCAGCAGCTTAGCACTTGGGCGAGGGGGCAATGAGCAGTTCTTC. Translation: CASSLALGRGGNEQFF.

As to this clonotype: Possible read error: a much larger clone is one base away. This chain links TRBV20-1 with TRBJ2-3; 10 nucleotides agree with TRBD2. This CDR3 is built from 15 residues. J gave up 3 bases and V 3 bases, and 6 bases lay outside the gene matches. Germline assignment: CDR1 DFQATT and CDR2 SNEGSKA (reference sequence). CDR3 sequence (DNA): TGCAGTGCTAGCAGGACTAGCGGTCAAACAGATACGCAGTATTTT. The encoded protein is CSASRTSGQTDTQYF.

This clonotype was detected ten times or more. The genes are TRBV29-1 and TRBJ2-3; 9 bases are a match to TRBD1. Germline assignment: CDR1 SQVTM and CDR2 ANQGSEA. The CDR3 length is 12 residues. The junction had 8 bases not matched to a gene; V was cut back by 8 bases and J by 8 bases. DNA of the CDR3: TGCAGCTTGGGACAGGGCGGCGGTACGCAGTATTTT. Its protein product is CSLGQGGGTQYF.

This clonotype was detected ten times or more. This rearrangement joins TRBV7-6 to TRBJ2-1; 9 bases fit TRBD1. This CDR3 is built from 18 residues. CDR1 and CDR2 from the germline V gene are SGHVS and FNYEAQ. V trimming: 0 bases; J trimming: 5 bases; junction bases outside the gene matches: 11. The CDR3: CASSLARTGAGANNEQFF. The CDR3 nucleotides read TGTGCCAGCAGCTTAGCTAGGACAGGGGCAGGGGCTAACAATGAGCAGTTCTTC.

V is TRBV7-3 and J is TRBJ2-7; possibly TRBD1 or TRBD2 for D (5 bases each). V lost 1 base, J lost 5 bases, and 15 bases lay in between. From germline, CDR1 is SGHTA and CDR2 FQGTGA. The length of the CDR3 is 15 residues. DNA of the CDR3: TGTGCCAGCAGCTTAATGCCCGGGGCTTGGGACGAGCAGTACTTC. Amino acids: CASSLMPGAWDEQYF.

The chain carries TRBV6-5 and TRBJ2-7; TRBD2 matches at 8 bases. Unmatched junction bases numbered 6, after V lost 0 bases and J lost 2 bases. This CDR3 comprises 16 residues. The germline V gene has CDR1 MNHEY and CDR2 SVGAGI. The CDR3 region has the DNA TGTGCCAGCAGTTACTCCAGCGGGAGAATTCCCTACGAGCAGTACTTC. Translating gives CASSYSSGRIPYEQYF.

This clonotype was seen at least ten times. The chain couples TRBV29-1 to TRBJ2-1, with D hard to call. The CDR3 is 12 residues long. Germline values: CDR1 SQVTM, CDR2 ANQGSEA. V dropped 5 bases and J dropped 7 bases, with 12 bases sitting between them. The chain's CDR3 is CSVRVAGNEQFF. Here the CDR3 DNA reads TGCAGCGTTCGGGTGGCCGGAAATGAGCAGTTCTTC.

The chain joins TRBV5-1 to TRBJ2-3, with TRBD2 matching 10 bases. Unmatched junction bases numbered 11, after V lost 4 bases and J lost 3 bases. This CDR3 contains 17 residues. Germline values: CDR1 SGHRS, CDR2 YFSETQ. DNA for the CDR3: TGCGCCAGCAGCCAAGAGAGCGGGAGGGCCGGGACAGATACGCAGTATTTT. Translation gives CASSQESGRAGTDTQYF.

Details on this clonotype: A much larger clone differs from this one at a single base, so this may be a read error. The gene calls are TRBV29-1 and TRBJ1-2; a weak D match, TRBD1 (5 bases). The CDR3 sequence is 14 residues long. V lost 4 bases and J lost 3, with 15 bases in between. Germline V lookup: CDR1 SQVTM, CDR2 ANQGSEA. This CDR3 is CSVGDAREDYGYTF. The CDR3 bases are TGCAGCGTTGGGGACGCCCGAGAGGACTATGGCTACACCTTC.

The chain combines TRBV7-9 with TRBJ2-7; TRBD2 matches at 15 bases. This CDR3 comprises 17 residues. Trimming cost V 1 base and J 7 bases; bases outside gene matches: 8. Germline V gives CDR1 SEHNR, CDR2 FQNEAQ (reference sequence). The CDR3 here is CASSLGRGLAGGNEQYF. The CDR3 region has the DNA TGTGCCAGCAGCTTAGGAAGGGGACTAGCGGGGGGCAATGAGCAGTACTTC.

About this clonotype: A much more abundant neighbour one base away suggests this may be a read error. J is TRBJ1-2 and V is TRBV6-5; D not resolved. The V gene's germline CDR1 is MNHEY and CDR2 SVGAGI. There are 13 residues in the CDR3. V was shortened by 6 bases and J by 8 bases, with 16 bases between the two germline ends. In DNA form, the CDR3 reads TGTGCCAGCAGGTTGGGCAGCTCGCTAGGCTACACCTTC. Translated, it gives CASRLGSSLGYTF.

This clonotype was picked up many times. The rearrangement joins TRBV11-2 to TRBJ2-5; the match to TRBD2 covers 8 bases. The V segment lost 6 bases and the J segment 5 bases; nucleotides outside the gene matches: 8. This CDR3 has 14 amino acids. Looked up from germline, CDR1 is SGHAT and CDR2 is FQNNGV. The CDR3, as DNA: TGTGCCAGCAGGCGTCTTGGCGGGGGGGAGACCCAGTACTTC. Its protein product is CASRRLGGGETQYF. The variable domain in full, with the rest retrieved from reference TRBV11-2 and TRBJ2-5, is EAGVAQSPRYKIIEKRQSVAFWCNPISGHATLYWYQQILGQGPKLLIQFQNNGVVDDSQLPKDRFSAERLKGVDSTLKIQPAKLEDSAVYLCASRRLGGGETQYFGPGTRLLVL.

This clonotype has more than one count but fewer than ten. This CDR3 reads CASSAWDSLSEKLFF. DNA of the CDR3: TGTGCCAGCAGCGCCTGGGACAGTCTTTCTGAAAAACTGTTTTTT. The gene calls are TRBV6-5 and TRBJ1-4; 7 bases map to TRBD1. Germline V gene data show CDR1 as MNHEY and CDR2 as SVGAGI. This CDR3 contains 15 residues. V dropped 6 bases and J dropped 7; count of bases not matched to a gene: 11.

This clonotype was detected a few times. Possible read error: a much larger clone is one base away. CDR3 loop: CVSSYSAGGYNEQFF. The CDR3 region has the DNA TGTGTCAGCAGTTACTCAGCGGGGGGGTACAATGAGCAGTTCTTC. The gene calls are TRBV6-5 and TRBJ2-1; TRBD2 agrees at 10 bases. Germline CDR1 MNHEY, CDR2 SVGAGI. The CDR3 runs 15 residues.

As for this clonotype: This may come from a read error, since a much larger clone is one base off. V usage is TRBV29-1 and J usage is TRBJ2-1; 13 bases match TRBD2. The CDR3 loop spans 14 amino acids. J was trimmed by 8 bases and V by 7 bases; bases with no gene match: 8. The germline CDR1 and CDR2 sequences are SQVTM and ANQGSEA. CDR3 residues: CSGGLAGVSDEQFF. CDR3 DNA: TGCAGCGGCGGACTAGCGGGAGTTTCGGATGAGCAGTTCTTC.

Note on this clonotype: This may be a read error, as it is one base from a much larger clone. V is TRBV28 and J is TRBJ2-5; 7 bases match TRBD1. Germline V gene lookup returns CDR1 MDHEN and CDR2 SYDVKM. V gave up 10 bases and J gave up 5 bases; unmatched junction bases: 16. The CDR3 has 15 amino acids. The CDR3 nucleotides are TGTGCCAACAGCTCTCAACTTACAGGGGACGAGACCCAGTACTTC. This sequence encodes CANSSQLTGDETQYF. The entire variable domain, with the rest obtained from reference TRBV28 and TRBJ2-5, is as follows: DVKVTQSSRYLVKRTGEKVFLECVQDMDHENMFWYRQDPGLGLRLIYFSYDVKMKEKGDIPEGYSVSREKKERFSLILESASTNQTSMYLCANSSQLTGDETQYFGPGTRLLVL.

Many counts were recorded for this clonotype. This chain uses TRBV12-3 or TRBV12-4 with TRBJ2-7; the D call may be TRBD1 or TRBD2 (5 bases each). The V end was cut by 2 bases, the J end by 7 bases, with 36 bases between. CDR3 size: 21 residues. CDR3 residues: CASSLFPTRDLEPPTVREQYF. The DNA for the CDR3 is TGTGCCAGCAGTTTATTCCCCACCCGGGACCTGGAGCCCCCAACAGTCAGGGAGCAGTACTTC.

This clonotype was counted at least ten times. At one end the junction does not follow the germline gene, possibly because of a read error. V usage is TRBV6-1 and J usage is TRBJ2-5; 7 bases are shared with TRBD1. This CDR3 has 13 amino acids. Germline V gene sequence: CDR1 MNHNS, CDR2 SASEGT. This CDR3 is CASREDLQGIEYF. The CDR3 DNA reads TGTGCCAGCAGGGAAGACTTACAGGGGATCGAGTACTTC.

This clonotype was seen more than once but under ten times. The chain carries TRBV29-1 and TRBJ1-2; the D gene is possibly TRBD1 (5 bases). V was trimmed by 7 bases and J by 6 bases, leaving 18 bases between them. The CDR3 runs 13 residues. CDR1 SQVTM and CDR2 ANQGSEA come from the germline V gene. The DNA for the CDR3 is TGCAGCGGGGGGGACGGCCTAATCGATGGCTACACCTTC. As protein: CSGGDGLIDGYTF.

For this clonotype: The conserved closing phenylalanine or tryptophan is absent in this CDR3, likely reflecting a read error. This chain joins TRBV27 and TRBJ2-1; D gene uncertain. CDR3 length equals 15 residues. The germline gives CDR1 MNHEY, CDR2 SMNVEV (reference sequence). Trimming stripped 6 bases from V and 7 bases from J, with 19 bases between. This CDR3 reads CASRPQVILRNEQFC. The CDR3 DNA sequence: TGTGCCAGCAGACCCCAGGTTATTCTCCGGAATGAGCAGTTCTGC.

This chain joins TRBV29-1 and TRBJ1-1, with D perhaps TRBD1 (5 bases). Germline-derived CDR1 and CDR2 are SQVTM and ANQGSEA. This CDR3 has 13 residues. Trimming removed 4 bases at V and 1 base at J, with 10 bases between. CDR3 coding DNA: TGCAGCGTTGTCAGACAGCCGAACACTGAAGCTTTCTTT. Translation gives CSVVRQPNTEAFF. Looking up the rest from reference TRBV29-1 and TRBJ1-1 gives the full variable domain: SAVISQKPSRDICQRGTSLTIQCQVDSQVTMMFWYRQQPGQSLTLIATANQGSEATYESGFVIDKFPISRPNLTFSTLTVSNMSPEDSSIYLCSVVRQPNTEAFFGQGTRLTVV.